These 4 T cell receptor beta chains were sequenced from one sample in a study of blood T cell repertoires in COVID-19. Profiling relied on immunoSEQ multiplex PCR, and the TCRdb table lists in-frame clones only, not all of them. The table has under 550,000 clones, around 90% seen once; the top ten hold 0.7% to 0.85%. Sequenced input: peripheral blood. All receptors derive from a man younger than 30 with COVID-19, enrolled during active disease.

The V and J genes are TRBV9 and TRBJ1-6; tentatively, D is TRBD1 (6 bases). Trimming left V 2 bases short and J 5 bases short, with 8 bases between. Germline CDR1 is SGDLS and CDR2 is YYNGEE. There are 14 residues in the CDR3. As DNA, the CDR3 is TGTGCCAGCAGCGTCCGGGACAATAATTCACCCCTCCACTTT. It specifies CASSVRDNNSPLHF.

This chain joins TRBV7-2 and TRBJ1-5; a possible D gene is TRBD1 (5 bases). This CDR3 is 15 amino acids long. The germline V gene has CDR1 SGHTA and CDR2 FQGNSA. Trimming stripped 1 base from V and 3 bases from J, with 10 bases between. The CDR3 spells CASSLGRAHNQPQHF. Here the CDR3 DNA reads TGTGCCAGCAGCTTAGGCAGGGCGCACAATCAGCCCCAGCATTTT.

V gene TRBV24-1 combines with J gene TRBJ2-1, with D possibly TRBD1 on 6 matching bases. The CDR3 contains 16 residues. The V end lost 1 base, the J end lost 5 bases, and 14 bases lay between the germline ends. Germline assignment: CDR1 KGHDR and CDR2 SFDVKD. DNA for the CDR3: TGTGCCACCAGTGATTTAAGCCAGGGGAAAAACAATGAGCAGTTCTTC. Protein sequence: CATSDLSQGKNNEQFF.

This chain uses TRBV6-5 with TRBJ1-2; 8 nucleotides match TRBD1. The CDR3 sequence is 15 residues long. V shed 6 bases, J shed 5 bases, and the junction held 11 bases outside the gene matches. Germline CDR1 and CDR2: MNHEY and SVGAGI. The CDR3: CASRSSGQGSYGYTF. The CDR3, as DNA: TGTGCCAGCAGATCCTCAGGACAGGGTAGTTATGGCTACACCTTC.